Described below is a single T cell receptor (beta chain) sequence and its context. Many counts were recorded for this clonotype. No antigen is known for it. No qualities accompany the bases; no much larger clone lies one base away. V lost 5 bases and J lost 2 bases, and the count of bases not matched to a germline gene is 3. Taken from cysteine to phenylalanine, the CDR3 has 14 residues. Only the CDR3 DNA stays, 42 bases, in frame from base 1. The data originate from a study of T cells in Graves' hyperthyroidism and ophthalmopathy (dated by TCRdb to the late 2010s). About the full investigation: A discovery cohort of about 96 patients, approximately 45 with Graves' ophthalmopathy and about 58 with stable Graves' hyperthyroidism, was used to find distinguishing TCR V-J signatures. Prospective prediction of ophthalmopathy was tested in an independent validation cohort of approximately 19 hyperthyroidism patients and some 17 patients who later progressed to ophthalmopathy. For training and testing, the 80 to 100 patients in the discovery cohort were randomly divided in a 7:3 ratio. In six Graves' hyperthyroidism patients, the study also compared T-cell repertoires from thyroid tissue with T-cell repertoires from blood. After blood sampling, hyperthyroidism patients were treated with methimazole at a starting dose of 30 mg daily, and ophthalmopathy patients were treated with high-dose intravenous methylprednisolone. According to the paper, TCR Vbeta CDR3 sequencing was carried out on some 130 peripheral blood samples, which came from 40 to 45 ophthalmopathy, 80 or so hyperthyroidism and around 17 progressor patients.

Any patient with an uncontrolled infection, another autoimmune disease, pregnancy or lactation was excluded. Clinical symptoms, serum thyroxine and TRAb, thyroid ultrasound, and orbital computed tomography formed the basis for the diagnoses. Trizol reagent was used to extract total RNA, and RNA quality was then checked on an Agilent 2100 Bioanalyzer. Overall study results and their limits: Blood samples also contained most of the expanded thyroid clonotypes (frequency above 0.001), which suggests that blood repertoires may reflect thyroid immune responses. In validation, the model predicted progression to ophthalmopathy with 65% to 71% sensitivity and 72% to 85% specificity, a median of about 6 months before onset. Sample size was not statistically predetermined, and blinding of investigators to group allocation was not performed. A 13 V-J signature model separated ophthalmopathy from stable hyperthyroidism, with approximately 86% sensitivity and 81.08% specificity in cross-validation and 80%/75% in testing.

TCR beta CDR3 regions were amplified from RNA transcripts. The first round of RT-PCR for the TCR CDR3 was performed with the HTBI primer set and the Qiagen OneStep RT-PCR kit. Libraries were constructed in a second round of multiplex PCR, after which size selection and purification were performed. Sequencing of the libraries was done on an Illumina HiSeq2000 using paired-end 100 bp reads. The original methods were these. SOAPnuke was used to process the raw data, throwing out any read that contained adapters or uncalled bases, had a mean Phred below 15, or lacked an exact constant-primer or identifier match. High-quality paired reads were merged with COPE v1.2.5, and unique nucleotide sequences were defined as clonotypes. MiTCR v1.1 was used to align clonotypes to the IMGT TRBV, TRBD and TRBJ reference segments. Analysis was restricted to V-J combinations with a frequency above 0.0001, which covered 98% to 99.2% of repertoires. A TCS score was defined as the ratio of F50 (clonal expansion) to E x V (chaos), with BLOSUM62-based TCRdist applied between CDR3 peptides within each V-J. Welch's t-statistics and random forest reduced several hundred V-J features to 13, which were used in a naive Bayes classifier (R e1071). The similarity between thyroid and blood repertoires was quantified using the Morisita-Horn index. TCRdb redid the processing of the public reads, applying fastp at Q25 and MiXCR, and retained in-frame beta chains. Merged by CDR3 protein, the rows form single entries marked with the most common genes and DNA. The V and J calls were determined by TCRdb, not by the authors. In this sample the table shows about 660,000 distinct CDR3 sequences, about 45% of which occur a single time. The ten largest clones represent under 8% of the sample.

Sequencing input: peripheral blood or thyroid tissue (not recorded which). The chain is encoded by TRBV12-3 or TRBV12-4 joined to TRBJ2-5, with 9 bases matching TRBD2. The sequence came from an adult man with Graves' disease, either hyperthyroidism or ophthalmopathy (not recorded which). The sequence in DNA is TGTGCCAGCAGTGCGGGACTAGCACAAGAGACCCAGTACTTC. This codes for CASSAGLAQETQYF.